A single sample is the source of the 2 T cell receptor beta chains below, sequenced in a study of blood T cell repertoires in COVID-19 (TCRdb year 2020). Library prep was done by the immunoSEQ multiplex PCR assay. TCRdb took over this immuneACCESS table, retaining in-frame rearrangements with V and J assigned. Such tables are incomplete; in checked studies, under half of the missing clones stem from an unresolved V gene, and the remainder is unexplained. This sample lists roughly 240,000 clones; 75% to 85% were detected once. The ten largest clones add up to 4% to 6% of the sample. Material: peripheral blood. The receptors shown here come from a man aged 45-65 years with COVID-19, enrolled during active disease.

A single count supports this clone. This chain connects TRBV5-1 to TRBJ2-3; TRBD2 matches 13 bases. The germline V gene encodes CDR1 SGHRS and CDR2 YFSETQ. The V gene end was trimmed by 2 bases and the J gene end by 0 bases; junction bases not matched to a gene: 6. The CDR3 is 18 amino acids. This CDR3 reads CASSFGLAGASSTDTQYF. CDR3 bases: TGCGCCAGCAGCTTTGGACTAGCGGGGGCCTCTAGCACAGATACGCAGTATTTT.

This chain links TRBV11-2 with TRBJ2-7; a weak D match, TRBD1 (6 bases). The germline V and J ends were trimmed by 5 bases and 7 bases, with 15 bases remaining between them. The CDR3 has 13 residues. Germline V gene sequence: CDR1 SGHAT, CDR2 FQNNGV. CDR3 sequence (DNA): TGTGCCAGCAGCCTTTATCTTACAGGGGAGCAGTACTTC. This encodes CASSLYLTGEQYF.